This T cell receptor beta chain was sequenced for a study of technical replicates of blood from a handful of donors. The V end lost 3 bases, the J end lost 2 bases, and 14 bases lay between the germline ends. The germline V gene has CDR1 SGHTS and CDR2 YDEGEE. CDR3 length: 15 residues. The repertoire was sequenced with immunoSEQ multiplex PCR; TCRdb's copy has only in-frame clones and lacks some. The profile shows approximately 97,000 clones, approximately 96% of them singletons. The TCR was taken from a human donor in good health. The sample taken for sequencing was T cells isolated from PBMCs. The rearrangement links TRBV5-8 to TRBJ1-2; perhaps TRBD1 as D (5 bases). The CDR3, as DNA: TGTGCCAGCAGCTGGTTTCAGGGAAAGAACTATGGCTACACCTTC. Amino acids: CASSWFQGKNYGYTF.